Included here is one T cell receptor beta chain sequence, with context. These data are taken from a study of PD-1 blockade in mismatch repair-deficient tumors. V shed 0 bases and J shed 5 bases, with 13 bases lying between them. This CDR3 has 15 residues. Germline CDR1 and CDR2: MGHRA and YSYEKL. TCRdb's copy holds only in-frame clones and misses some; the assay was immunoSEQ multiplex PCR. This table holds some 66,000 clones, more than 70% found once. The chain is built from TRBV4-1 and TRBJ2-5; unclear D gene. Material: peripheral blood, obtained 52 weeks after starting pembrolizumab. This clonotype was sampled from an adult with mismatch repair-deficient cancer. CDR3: CASSQDRSSPETQYF. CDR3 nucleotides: TGCGCCAGCAGCCAAGATAGATCGTCCCCGGAGACCCAGTACTTC.